This T cell receptor beta chain was recovered during a study of T cells in Graves' hyperthyroidism and ophthalmopathy. The CDR3 length is 17 residues. The germline V gene has CDR1 WSHSY and CDR2 SAAADI. V was pared by 2 bases and J by 10 bases, with 13 bases of the junction left unmatched. Amplification of TCR beta CDR3 regions was performed using RNA transcripts as template. The study used the HTBI primer set for a first-round RT-PCR of the TCR CDR3. TCRdb passed the multiplex PCR reads through MiXCR, listing each CDR3 protein once. The sample carries hundreds of thousands of distinct CDR3 sequences, about 15% recorded once. Patients aged 18 to 65 had newly diagnosed hyperthyroidism of under 2 months' duration. Comments on this clonotype: This may come from a read error, since a much larger clone is one base off.

The TCR originated in a woman aged 18-30 years with Graves' hyperthyroidism. This chain links TRBV10-2 with TRBJ2-1, with 11 bases that match TRBD2. Source material: blood. CDR3 DNA: TGCGCCAGCAGTGAGCGACTAGCGGGACCCGGCCCGTACGAGCAGTTCTTC. Translating gives CASSERLAGPGPYEQFF.